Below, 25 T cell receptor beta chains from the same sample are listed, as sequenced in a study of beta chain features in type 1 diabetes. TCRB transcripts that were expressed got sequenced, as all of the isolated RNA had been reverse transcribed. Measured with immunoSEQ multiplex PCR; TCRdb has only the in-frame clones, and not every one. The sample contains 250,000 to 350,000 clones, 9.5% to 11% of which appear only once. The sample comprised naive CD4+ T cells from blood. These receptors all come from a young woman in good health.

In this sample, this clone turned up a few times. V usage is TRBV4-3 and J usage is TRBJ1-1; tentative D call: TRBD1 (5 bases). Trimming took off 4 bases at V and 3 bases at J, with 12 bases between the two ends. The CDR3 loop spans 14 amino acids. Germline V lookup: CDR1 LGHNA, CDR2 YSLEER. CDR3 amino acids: CASSRRGSDTEAFF. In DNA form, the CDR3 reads TGCGCCAGCAGCCGAAGGGGTTCGGACACTGAAGCTTTCTTT.

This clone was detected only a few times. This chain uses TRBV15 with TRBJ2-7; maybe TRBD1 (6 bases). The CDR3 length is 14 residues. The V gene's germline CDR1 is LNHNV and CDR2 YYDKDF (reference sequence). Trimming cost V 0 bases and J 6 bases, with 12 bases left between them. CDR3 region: CATSRDSGAGEQYF. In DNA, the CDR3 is TGTGCCACCAGCAGAGATTCAGGGGCTGGCGAGCAGTACTTC.

The CDR3 loop reads CATSRDQYPRDTEAFF. The CDR3 nucleotides read TGTGCCACCAGCAGAGATCAGTACCCGCGGGACACTGAAGCTTTCTTT. The chain employs TRBV15 and TRBJ1-1; D ambiguous. The CDR3 has 16 amino acids. Per germline, CDR1 LNHNV and CDR2 YYDKDF (reference sequence). Trimming shortened V by 0 bases and J by 3 bases, and 14 bases separated the two germline ends.

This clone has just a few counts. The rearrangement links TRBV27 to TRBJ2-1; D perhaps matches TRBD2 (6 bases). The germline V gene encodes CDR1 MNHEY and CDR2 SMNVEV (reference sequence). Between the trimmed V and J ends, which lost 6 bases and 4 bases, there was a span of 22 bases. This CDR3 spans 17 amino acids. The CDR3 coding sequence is TGTGCCAGCAGCTCAACAAGAATAGCGGCAAAGTACAATGAGCAGTTCTTC. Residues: CASSSTRIAAKYNEQFF.

The CDR3 protein is CAWSVIGRGETQYF. CDR3 nucleotide sequence: TGTGCCTGGAGTGTCATAGGGAGAGGGGAGACCCAGTACTTC. The J gene is TRBJ2-5, the V gene TRBV30; D is perhaps TRBD2 (5 bases). CDR1 and CDR2 (germline): GTSNPN, SVGIG (reference sequence). The CDR3 is 14 amino acids. Trimming removed 0 bases from V and 5 bases from J, with 13 bases in between.

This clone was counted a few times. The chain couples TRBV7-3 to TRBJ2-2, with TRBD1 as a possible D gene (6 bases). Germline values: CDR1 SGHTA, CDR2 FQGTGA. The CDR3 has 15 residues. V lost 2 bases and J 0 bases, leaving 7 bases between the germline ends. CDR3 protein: CASSLGGANTGELFF. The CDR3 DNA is TGTGCCAGCAGCTTAGGGGGCGCGAACACCGGGGAGCTGTTTTTT.

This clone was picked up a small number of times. CDR3 in amino acids: CASSPQGAKNIQYF. The DNA for the CDR3 is TGTGCCAGCAGTCCTCAGGGAGCCAAAAACATTCAGTACTTC. V is TRBV28 and J is TRBJ2-4; D is possibly TRBD1 (5 bases). Germline-derived CDR1 and CDR2 are MDHEN and SYDVKM. This CDR3 region has 14 residues. The V and J ends lost 5 bases and 0 bases respectively, with 8 bases between them.

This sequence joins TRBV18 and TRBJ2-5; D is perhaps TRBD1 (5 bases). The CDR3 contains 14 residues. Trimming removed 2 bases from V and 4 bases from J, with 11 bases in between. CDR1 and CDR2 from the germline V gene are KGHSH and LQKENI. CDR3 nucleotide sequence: TGTGCCAGCTCACCAGGTATGGGGCCAGAGACCCAGTACTTC. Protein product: CASSPGMGPETQYF.

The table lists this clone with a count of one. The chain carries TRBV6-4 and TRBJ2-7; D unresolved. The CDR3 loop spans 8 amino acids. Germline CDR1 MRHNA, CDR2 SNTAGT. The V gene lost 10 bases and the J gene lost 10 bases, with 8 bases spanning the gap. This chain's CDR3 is CATIAQYF. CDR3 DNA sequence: TGTGCCACCATAGCCCAGTACTTC.

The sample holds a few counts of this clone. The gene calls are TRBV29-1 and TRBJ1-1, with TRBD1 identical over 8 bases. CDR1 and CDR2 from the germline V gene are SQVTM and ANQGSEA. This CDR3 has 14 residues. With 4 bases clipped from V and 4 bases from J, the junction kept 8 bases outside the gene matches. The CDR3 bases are TGCAGCGTTGTTATCCAGGGGGCGGGCACTGAAGCTTTCTTT. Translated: CSVVIQGAGTEAFF.

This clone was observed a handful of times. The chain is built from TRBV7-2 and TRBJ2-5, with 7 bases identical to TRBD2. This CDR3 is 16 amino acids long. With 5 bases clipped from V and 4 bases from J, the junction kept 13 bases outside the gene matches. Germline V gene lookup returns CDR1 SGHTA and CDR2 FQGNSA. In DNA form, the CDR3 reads TGTGCCAGCAGCCCGTCCGGGGGAGGGACTCGAGAGACCCAGTACTTC. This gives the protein CASSPSGGGTRETQYF.

The CDR3 loop is CASSPLAGTRNIQYF. As DNA, the CDR3 is TGCGCCAGCAGCCCCCTAGCGGGAACTCGGAACATTCAGTACTTC. The chain joins TRBV5-1 to TRBJ2-4; TRBD2 agrees at 9 bases. The CDR3 extends over 15 amino acids. The germline V gene encodes CDR1 SGHRS and CDR2 YFSETQ. The ends lost 4 bases at V and 7 bases at J; junction bases unmatched: 9.

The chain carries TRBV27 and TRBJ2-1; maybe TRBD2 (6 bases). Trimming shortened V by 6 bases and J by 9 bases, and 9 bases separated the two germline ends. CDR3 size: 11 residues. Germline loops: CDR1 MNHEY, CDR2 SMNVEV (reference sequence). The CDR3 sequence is CASSLRGEQFF. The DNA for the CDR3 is TGTGCCAGCAGCCTGCGGGGTGAGCAGTTCTTC.

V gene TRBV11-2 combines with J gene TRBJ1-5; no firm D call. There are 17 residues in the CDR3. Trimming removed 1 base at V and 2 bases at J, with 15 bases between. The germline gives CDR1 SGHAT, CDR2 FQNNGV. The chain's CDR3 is CASSLGFGGDGNQPQHF. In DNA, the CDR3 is TGTGCCAGCAGCTTAGGGTTCGGTGGAGATGGCAATCAGCCCCAGCATTTT. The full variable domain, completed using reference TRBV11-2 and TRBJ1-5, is EAGVAQSPRYKIIEKRQSVAFWCNPISGHATLYWYQQILGQGPKLLIQFQNNGVVDDSQLPKDRFSAERLKGVDSTLKIQPAKLEDSAVYLCASSLGFGGDGNQPQHFGDGTRLSIL.

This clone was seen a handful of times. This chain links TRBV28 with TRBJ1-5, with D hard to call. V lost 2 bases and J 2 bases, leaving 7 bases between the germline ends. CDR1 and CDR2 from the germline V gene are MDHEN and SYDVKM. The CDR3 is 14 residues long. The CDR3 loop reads CASSLPTGNQPQHF. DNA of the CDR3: TGTGCCAGCAGTTTACCGACTGGCAATCAGCCCCAGCATTTT.

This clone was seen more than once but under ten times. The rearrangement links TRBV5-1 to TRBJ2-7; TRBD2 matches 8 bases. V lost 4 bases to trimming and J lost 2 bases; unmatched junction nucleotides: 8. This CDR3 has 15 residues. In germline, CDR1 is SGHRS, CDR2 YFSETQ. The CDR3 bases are TGCGCCAGCAGCAGCGGACTAGCCAGGACCTACGAGCAGTACTTC. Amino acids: CASSSGLARTYEQYF.

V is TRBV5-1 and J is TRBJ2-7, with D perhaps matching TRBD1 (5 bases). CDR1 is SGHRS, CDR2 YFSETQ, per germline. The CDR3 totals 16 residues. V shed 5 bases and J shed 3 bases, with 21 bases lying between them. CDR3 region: CASSSTTSRANYEQYF. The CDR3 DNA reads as TGCGCCAGCAGTTCTACCACCAGCAGGGCCAACTACGAGCAGTACTTC.

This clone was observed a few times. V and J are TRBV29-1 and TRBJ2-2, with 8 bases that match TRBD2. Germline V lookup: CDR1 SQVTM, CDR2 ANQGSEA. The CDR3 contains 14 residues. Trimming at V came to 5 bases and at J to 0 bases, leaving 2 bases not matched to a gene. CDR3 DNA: TGCAGCGTTTCACTAGCGGCGAACACCGGGGAGCTGTTTTTT. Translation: CSVSLAANTGELFF.

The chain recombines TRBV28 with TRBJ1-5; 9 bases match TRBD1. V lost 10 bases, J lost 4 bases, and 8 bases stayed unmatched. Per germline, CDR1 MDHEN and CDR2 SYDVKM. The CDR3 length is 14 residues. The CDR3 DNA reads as TGTGCCACCAATCCCGGGACAGGGAATCAGCCCCAGCATTTT. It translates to CATNPGTGNQPQHF.

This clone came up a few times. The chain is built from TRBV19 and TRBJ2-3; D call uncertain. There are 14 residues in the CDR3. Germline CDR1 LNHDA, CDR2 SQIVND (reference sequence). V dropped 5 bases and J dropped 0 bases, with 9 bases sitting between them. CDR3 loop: CASSEPLSTDTQYF. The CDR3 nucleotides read TGTGCCAGTAGTGAGCCACTTAGCACAGATACGCAGTATTTT.

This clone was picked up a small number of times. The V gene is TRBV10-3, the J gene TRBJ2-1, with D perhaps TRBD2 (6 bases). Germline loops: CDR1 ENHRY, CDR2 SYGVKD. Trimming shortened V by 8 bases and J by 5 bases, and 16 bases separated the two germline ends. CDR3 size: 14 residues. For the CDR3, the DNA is TGTGCCATCGCCTTTGGTGGGGGGAACAATGAGCAGTTCTTC. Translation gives CAIAFGGGNNEQFF.

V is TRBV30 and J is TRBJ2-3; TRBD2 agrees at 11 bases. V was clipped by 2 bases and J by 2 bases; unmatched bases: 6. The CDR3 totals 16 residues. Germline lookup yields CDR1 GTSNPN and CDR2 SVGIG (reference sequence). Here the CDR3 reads CAWSIGLAGFTDTQYF. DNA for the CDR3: TGTGCCTGGAGTATCGGACTAGCGGGCTTCACAGATACGCAGTATTTT.

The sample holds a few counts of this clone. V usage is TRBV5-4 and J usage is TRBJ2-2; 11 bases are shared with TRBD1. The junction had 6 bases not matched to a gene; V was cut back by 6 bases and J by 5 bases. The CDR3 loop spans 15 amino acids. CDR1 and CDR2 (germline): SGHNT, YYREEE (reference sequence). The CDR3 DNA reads TGTGCCAGCATGGACAGGGGGCGAATGACCGGGGAGCTGTTTTTT. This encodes CASMDRGRMTGELFF.

DNA for the CDR3: TGTGCCAGCTCACCCGCAGGACAGGGCTTGGGCTCTGGGGCCAACGTCCTGACTTTC. It specifies CASSPAGQGLGSGANVLTF. The genes are TRBV18 and TRBJ2-6; 8 nucleotides line up with TRBD1. V shed 3 bases, J shed 0 bases, and the junction held 10 bases outside the gene matches. The CDR3 contains 19 residues. Per the germline V gene, CDR1 is KGHSH and CDR2 is LQKENI.

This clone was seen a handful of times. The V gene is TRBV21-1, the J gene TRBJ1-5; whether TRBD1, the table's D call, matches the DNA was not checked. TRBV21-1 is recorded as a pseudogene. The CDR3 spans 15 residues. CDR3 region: CASSGQGQNNQPQHF. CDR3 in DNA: TGTGCCAGCTCCGGACAGGGCCAAAACAATCAGCCCCAGCATTTT.